Below are 16 T cell receptor beta chains sequenced from a single sample in a study of T cell changes during pregnancy in multiple sclerosis. The assay was immunoSEQ multiplex PCR, and TCRdb's table has in-frame clones only and misses some. The repertoire holds some 28,000 clones, with 75% to 90% as singletons. The specimen comprised CD4+ T cells from peripheral blood mononuclear cells, sampled in the first trimester of pregnancy. All receptors derive from a female donor in good health, enrolled as a control in a pregnancy study.

The V call is TRBV7-3, the J call TRBJ2-3, with TRBD2 matching 12 bases. From germline, CDR1 is SGHTA and CDR2 FQGTGA. V gave up 6 bases and J gave up 3 bases; unmatched junction bases: 4. The CDR3 spans 15 residues. The CDR3 coding sequence is TGTGCCAGCAGTCTAGCGGGAGGGGCAACAGATACGCAGTATTTT. It yields the protein CASSLAGGATDTQYF.

The genes are TRBV5-8 and TRBJ2-2; 11 bases line up with TRBD2. V dropped 0 bases and J dropped 8; count of bases not matched to a gene: 6. Germline CDR1 SGHTS, CDR2 YDEGEE. The length of the CDR3 is 16 residues. The CDR3: CASSLELAGVTGELFF. The CDR3 DNA sequence: TGTGCCAGCAGCTTGGAACTAGCGGGAGTAACGGGGGAGCTGTTTTTT. Based on the CDR3 plus reference TRBV5-8 and TRBJ2-2, the full variable domain is EAGVTQSPTHLIKTRGQQATLRCSPISGHTSVYWYQQALGLGLQFLLWYDEGEERNRGNFPPRFSGRQFPNYSSELNVNALELEDSALYLCASSLELAGVTGELFFGEGSRLTVL.

The chain carries TRBV7-9 and TRBJ2-1; 12 bases are a match to TRBD2. CDR1 and CDR2 (germline): SEHNR, FQNEAQ (reference sequence). The V gene end was trimmed by 2 bases and the J gene end by 7 bases; junction bases not matched to a gene: 12. This CDR3 has 18 residues. The CDR3, as DNA: TGTGCCAGCAGCTTACCGCCTCGACTAGCGGGAGTAGTTAATGAGCAGTTCTTC. This sequence encodes CASSLPPRLAGVVNEQFF.

The chain carries TRBV5-6 and TRBJ1-5, with D maybe TRBD1 (5 bases). The CDR3 sequence is 14 residues long. Germline V gene data show CDR1 as SGHDT and CDR2 as YYEEEE. The V gene lost 4 bases and the J gene lost 0 bases, with 8 bases spanning the gap. The CDR3 region has the DNA TGTGCCAGCAGCGGGGGGGGTAGCAATCAGCCCCAGCATTTT. It is translated as CASSGGGSNQPQHF.

This clone appeared a few times. The chain employs TRBV28 and TRBJ2-7; D gene uncertain. The CDR3 runs to 12 residues. CDR1 is MDHEN, CDR2 SYDVKM, per germline. Trimming removed 4 bases from V and 5 bases from J, with 9 bases in between. CDR3 nucleotide sequence: TGTGCCAGCAGTTCCCCCCCTAACGAGCAGTACTTC. This gives the protein CASSSPPNEQYF.

The V gene is TRBV27, the J gene TRBJ1-4, with D tentatively TRBD1 (6 bases). Trimming cost V 4 bases and J 5 bases, with 11 bases left between them. This CDR3 contains 14 residues. Looked up from germline, CDR1 is MNHEY and CDR2 is SMNVEV (reference sequence). In nucleotides, the CDR3 is TGTGCCAGCAGTTCAAGGACAGAGAATGAAAAACTGTTTTTT. Protein product: CASSSRTENEKLFF.

The chain is built from TRBV5-6 and TRBJ1-5; TRBD1 is a possible D gene (5 bases). Germline CDR1 SGHDT, CDR2 YYEEEE. With 4 bases removed from V and 2 bases from J, the gap between germline ends came to 19 bases. The CDR3 spans 17 residues. In DNA, the CDR3 is TGTGCCAGCAGCCAGCGCGGGGCACGGCGGGGCAATCAGCCCCAGCATTTT. Translated: CASSQRGARRGNQPQHF.

The chain links TRBV19 to TRBJ2-1; possible D gene TRBD2, 5 bases. Germline lookup yields CDR1 LNHDA and CDR2 SQIVND (reference sequence). Between the trimmed V and J ends, which lost 9 bases and 5 bases, there was a span of 14 bases. The CDR3 spans 13 residues. This CDR3 reads CASSAGNHNEQFF. In nucleotides, the CDR3 is TGTGCCAGCTCTGCCGGGAACCACAATGAGCAGTTCTTC. The full variable domain, rest sourced from reference TRBV19 and TRBJ2-1, is DGGITQSPKYLFRKEGQNVTLSCEQNLNHDAMYWYRQDPGQGLRLIYYSQIVNDFQKGDIAEGYSVSREKKESFPLTVTSAQKNPTAFYLCASSAGNHNEQFFGPGTRLTVL.

The rearrangement joins TRBV2 to TRBJ1-1, with a tentative D call TRBD1 (5 bases). Germline CDR1 reads SNHLY; CDR2 reads FYNNEI. This CDR3 region has 13 residues. The V gene lost 7 bases and the J gene lost 0 bases, with 9 bases spanning the gap. CDR3 in amino acids: CASITTVNTEAFF. As DNA, the CDR3 is TGTGCCAGCATAACGACAGTGAACACTGAAGCTTTCTTT.

This clone is deemed medium-sized. This sequence joins TRBV2 and TRBJ1-2; maybe TRBD1 (5 bases). The V gene's germline CDR1 is SNHLY and CDR2 FYNNEI. Trimming took 7 bases from V and 6 from J, leaving 9 bases between them. This CDR3 is 11 amino acids long. The CDR3 protein is CASNRGDGYTF. The CDR3 DNA reads as TGTGCCAGCAATCGGGGGGATGGCTACACCTTC.

The chain combines TRBV18 with TRBJ1-1; possibly TRBD1 for D (5 bases). Germline CDR1 reads KGHSH; CDR2 reads LQKENI. The CDR3 consists of 16 residues. V lost 2 bases and J lost 1, with 14 bases in between. CDR3: CASSPFSNRPNTEAFF. The CDR3 DNA sequence: TGTGCCAGCTCACCATTCTCGAACAGGCCGAACACTGAAGCTTTCTTT. The whole variable domain, remainder taken from reference TRBV18 and TRBJ1-1, is NAGVMQNPRHLVRRRGQEARLRCSPMKGHSHVYWYRQLPEEGLKFMVYLQKENIIDESGMPKERFSAEFPKEGPSILRIQQVVRGDSAAYFCASSPFSNRPNTEAFFGQGTRLTVV.

CDR3 coding DNA: TGTGCCAGCTCACGATCTACGGGACTAGACACTGAAGCTTTCTTT. Translating gives CASSRSTGLDTEAFF. This chain uses TRBV18 with TRBJ1-1; D perhaps matches TRBD1 (5 bases). In germline, CDR1 is KGHSH, CDR2 LQKENI. The CDR3 has 15 residues. Trimming stripped 4 bases from V and 3 bases from J, with 15 bases between.

For the CDR3, the DNA is TGCGCCAGCAGCCAAGATAGCGGGGTTGGGGCCAACGTCCTGACTTTC. The encoded protein is CASSQDSGVGANVLTF. V and J are TRBV4-1 and TRBJ2-6, with 8 nucleotides matching TRBD2. The CDR3 spans 16 residues. The germline V gene encodes CDR1 MGHRA and CDR2 YSYEKL. With 0 bases clipped from V and 3 bases from J, the junction kept 1 base outside the gene matches.

The chain has TRBV9 and TRBJ2-1; 15 nucleotides align to TRBD2. Trimming removed 0 bases from V and 7 bases from J; junction bases left unmatched: 5. The CDR3 has 17 amino acids. The germline CDR1 and CDR2 sequences are SGDLS and YYNGEE. The CDR3 region is CASSVEIGTSGRNEQFF. DNA of the CDR3: TGTGCCAGCAGCGTAGAAATTGGGACTAGCGGGAGGAATGAGCAGTTCTTC.

This clone appeared once. The rearrangement joins TRBV29-1 to TRBJ2-3; TRBD2 matches at 13 bases. The V gene's germline CDR1 is SQVTM and CDR2 ANQGSEA. V dropped 7 bases and J dropped 2; count of bases not matched to a gene: 6. The CDR3 extends over 15 amino acids. CDR3 sequence reads: CSAAGTSGITDTQYF. For the CDR3, the DNA is TGCAGCGCGGCCGGGACTAGCGGGATCACAGATACGCAGTATTTT.

The chain combines TRBV6-1 with TRBJ1-1; D is unclear. The CDR3 contains 14 residues. Per the germline V gene, CDR1 is MNHNS and CDR2 is SASEGT. Trimming removed 6 bases from V and 5 bases from J, with 16 bases in between. CDR3 sequence (DNA): TGTGCCAGCAGGCCTCCGGGTCCATGGACTGAAGCTTTCTTT. Encoded protein: CASRPPGPWTEAFF.